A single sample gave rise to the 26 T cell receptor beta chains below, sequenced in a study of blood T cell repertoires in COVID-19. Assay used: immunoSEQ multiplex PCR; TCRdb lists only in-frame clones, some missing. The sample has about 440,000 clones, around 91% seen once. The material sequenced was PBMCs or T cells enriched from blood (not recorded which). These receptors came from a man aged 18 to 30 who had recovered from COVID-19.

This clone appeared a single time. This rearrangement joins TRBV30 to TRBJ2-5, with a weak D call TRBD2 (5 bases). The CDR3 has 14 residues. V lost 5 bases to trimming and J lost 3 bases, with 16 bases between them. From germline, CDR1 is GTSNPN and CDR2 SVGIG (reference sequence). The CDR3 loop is CAWGPGVGEETQYF. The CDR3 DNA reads TGTGCCTGGGGACCTGGAGTGGGAGAAGAGACCCAGTACTTC. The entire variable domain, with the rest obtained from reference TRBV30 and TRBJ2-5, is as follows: SQTIHQWPATLVQPVGSPLSLECTVEGTSNPNLYWYRQAAGRGLQLLFYSVGIGQISSEVPQNLSASRPQDRQFILSSKKLLLSDSGFYLCAWGPGVGEETQYFGPGTRLLVL.

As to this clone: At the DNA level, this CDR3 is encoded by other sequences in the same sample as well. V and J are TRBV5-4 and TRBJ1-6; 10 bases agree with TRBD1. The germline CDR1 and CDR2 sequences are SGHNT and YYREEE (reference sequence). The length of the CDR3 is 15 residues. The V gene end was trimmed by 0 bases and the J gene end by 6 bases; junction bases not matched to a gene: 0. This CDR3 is CASSLGTGGNSPLHF. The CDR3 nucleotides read TGTGCCAGCAGCTTGGGGACAGGGGGTAATTCACCCCTCCACTTT.

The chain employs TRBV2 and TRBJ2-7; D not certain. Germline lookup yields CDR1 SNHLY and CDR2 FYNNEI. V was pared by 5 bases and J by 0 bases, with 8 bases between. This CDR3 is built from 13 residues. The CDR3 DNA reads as TGTGCCAGCAGTAAGATGAGCTCCTACGAGCAGTACTTC. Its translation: CASSKMSSYEQYF.

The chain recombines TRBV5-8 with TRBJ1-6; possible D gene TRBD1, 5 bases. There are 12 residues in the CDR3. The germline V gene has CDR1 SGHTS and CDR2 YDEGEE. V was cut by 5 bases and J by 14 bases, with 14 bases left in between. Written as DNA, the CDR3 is TGTGCCAGCAGGGATGCTGGGGCGTCCCTCCACTTT. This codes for CASRDAGASLHF.

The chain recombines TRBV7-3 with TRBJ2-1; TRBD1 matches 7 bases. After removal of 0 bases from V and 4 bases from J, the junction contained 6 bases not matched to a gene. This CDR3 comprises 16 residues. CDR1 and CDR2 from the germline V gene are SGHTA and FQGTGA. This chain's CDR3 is CASSLTGRGFYNEQFF. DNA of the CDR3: TGTGCCAGCAGCTTAACGGGCAGGGGGTTTTACAATGAGCAGTTCTTC.

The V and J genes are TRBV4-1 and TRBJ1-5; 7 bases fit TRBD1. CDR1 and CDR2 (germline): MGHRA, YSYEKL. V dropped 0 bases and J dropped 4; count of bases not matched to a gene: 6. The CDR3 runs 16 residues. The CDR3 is CASSQELAGGNQPQHF. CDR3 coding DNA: TGCGCCAGCAGCCAAGAGTTGGCAGGGGGGAATCAGCCCCAGCATTTT.

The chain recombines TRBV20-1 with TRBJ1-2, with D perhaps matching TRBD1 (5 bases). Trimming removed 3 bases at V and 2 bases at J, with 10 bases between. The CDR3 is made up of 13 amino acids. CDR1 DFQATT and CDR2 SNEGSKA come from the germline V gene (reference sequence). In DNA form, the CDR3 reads TGCAGTGCTAGTAAGGGGAAAAACTATGGCTACACCTTC. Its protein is CSASKGKNYGYTF.

The CDR3 sequence: CASSHLQNQPQHF. Written as DNA, the CDR3 is TGCGCCAGCAGCCATCTTCAGAATCAGCCCCAGCATTTT. The gene calls are TRBV4-1 and TRBJ1-5; no definite D call. Germline V gene lookup returns CDR1 MGHRA and CDR2 YSYEKL. The CDR3 loop spans 13 amino acids. Between the trimmed V and J ends, which lost 3 bases and 4 bases, there was a span of 7 bases.

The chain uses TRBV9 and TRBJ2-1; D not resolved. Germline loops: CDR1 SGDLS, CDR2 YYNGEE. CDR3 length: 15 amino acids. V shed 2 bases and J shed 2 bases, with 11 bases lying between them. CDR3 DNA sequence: TGTGCCAGCAGCGTGACTGGTCTAACCTACAATGAGCAGTTCTTC. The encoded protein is CASSVTGLTYNEQFF.

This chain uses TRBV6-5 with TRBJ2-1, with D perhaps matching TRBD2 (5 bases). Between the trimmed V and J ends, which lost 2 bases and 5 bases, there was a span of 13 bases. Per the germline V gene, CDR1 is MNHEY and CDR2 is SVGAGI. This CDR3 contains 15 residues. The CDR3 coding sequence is TGTGCCAGCAGTTACCGGGTGAGGGCCCACAATGAGCAGTTCTTC. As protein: CASSYRVRAHNEQFF.

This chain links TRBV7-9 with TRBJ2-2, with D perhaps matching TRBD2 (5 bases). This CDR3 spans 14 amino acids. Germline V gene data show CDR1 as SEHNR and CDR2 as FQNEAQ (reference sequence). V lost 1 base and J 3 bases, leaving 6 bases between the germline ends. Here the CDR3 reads CASSLVAYTGELFF. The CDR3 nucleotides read TGTGCCAGCAGCTTAGTAGCGTACACCGGGGAGCTGTTTTTT.

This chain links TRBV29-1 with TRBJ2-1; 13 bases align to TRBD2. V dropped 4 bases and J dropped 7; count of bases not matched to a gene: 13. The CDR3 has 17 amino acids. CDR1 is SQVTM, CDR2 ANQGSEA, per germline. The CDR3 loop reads CSVAGQLTSGGSNEQFF. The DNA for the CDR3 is TGCAGCGTTGCAGGACAATTGACTAGCGGGGGGTCTAATGAGCAGTTCTTC.

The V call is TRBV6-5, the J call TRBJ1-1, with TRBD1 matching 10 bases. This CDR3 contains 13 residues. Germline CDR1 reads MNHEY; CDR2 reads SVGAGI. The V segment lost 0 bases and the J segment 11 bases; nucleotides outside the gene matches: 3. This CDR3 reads CASSYSDRGTAFF. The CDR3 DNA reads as TGTGCCAGCAGTTACTCGGACAGGGGGACGGCTTTCTTT.

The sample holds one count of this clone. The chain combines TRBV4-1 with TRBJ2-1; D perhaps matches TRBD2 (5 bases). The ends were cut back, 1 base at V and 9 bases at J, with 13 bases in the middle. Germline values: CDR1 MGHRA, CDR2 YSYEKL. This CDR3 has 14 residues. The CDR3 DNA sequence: TGCGCCAGCAGCCAAGGCCCCGGGGTTAGTGAGCAGTTCTTC. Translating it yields CASSQGPGVSEQFF.

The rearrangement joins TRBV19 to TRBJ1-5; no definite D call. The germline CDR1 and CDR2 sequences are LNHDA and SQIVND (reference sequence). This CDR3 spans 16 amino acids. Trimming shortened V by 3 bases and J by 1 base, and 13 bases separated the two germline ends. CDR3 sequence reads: CASSISFGSSNQPQHF. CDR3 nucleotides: TGTGCCAGTAGTATCAGTTTCGGGTCGAGCAATCAGCCCCAGCATTTT.

Here the CDR3 DNA reads TGTGCCAGCAGGGGACAGGGAGGGTACGATGAGCAGTTCTTC. Its translation: CASRGQGGYDEQFF. The chain couples TRBV6-5 to TRBJ2-1, with TRBD1 matching over 9 bases. The CDR3 has 14 amino acids. CDR1 and CDR2 (germline): MNHEY, SVGAGI. The trim removed 6 bases at V and 8 bases at J, leaving 8 bases unmatched.

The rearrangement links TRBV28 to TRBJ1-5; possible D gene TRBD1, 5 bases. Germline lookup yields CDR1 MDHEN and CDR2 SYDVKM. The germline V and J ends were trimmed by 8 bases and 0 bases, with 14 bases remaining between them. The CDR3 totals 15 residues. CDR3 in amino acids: CASGGRGVSNQPQHF. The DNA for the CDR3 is TGTGCCAGCGGCGGCCGGGGGGTTAGCAATCAGCCCCAGCATTTT.

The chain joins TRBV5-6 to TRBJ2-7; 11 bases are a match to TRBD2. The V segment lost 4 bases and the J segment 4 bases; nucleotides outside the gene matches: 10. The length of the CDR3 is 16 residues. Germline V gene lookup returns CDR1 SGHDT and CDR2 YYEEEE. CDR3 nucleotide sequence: TGTGCCAGCAGCCTGGGGACTAGCGGTTCTCTTTACGAGCAGTACTTC. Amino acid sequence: CASSLGTSGSLYEQYF.

CDR3 bases: TGTGCCAGCAGTCGAGGGCGGGTAATATCCTACGAGCAGTACTTC. Translated, it gives CASSRGRVISYEQYF. The rearrangement links TRBV6-6 to TRBJ2-7, with D possibly matching TRBD2 (5 bases). The V and J ends lost 5 bases and 1 base respectively, with 15 bases between them. Germline values: CDR1 MNHNY, CDR2 SVGAGI (reference sequence). The CDR3 has 15 amino acids.

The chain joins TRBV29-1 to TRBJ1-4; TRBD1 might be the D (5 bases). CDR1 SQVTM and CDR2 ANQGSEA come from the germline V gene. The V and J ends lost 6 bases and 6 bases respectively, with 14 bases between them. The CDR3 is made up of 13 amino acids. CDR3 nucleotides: TGCAGCGTCCTGGGAGGGGTGGATGAAAAACTGTTTTTT. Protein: CSVLGGVDEKLFF.

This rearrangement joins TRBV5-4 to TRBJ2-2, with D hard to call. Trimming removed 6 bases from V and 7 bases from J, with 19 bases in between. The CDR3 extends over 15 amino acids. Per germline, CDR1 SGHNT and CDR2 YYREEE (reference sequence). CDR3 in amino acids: CASTLKMREDGELFF. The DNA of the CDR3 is TGTGCCAGCACCCTTAAAATGCGCGAGGACGGGGAGCTGTTTTTT.

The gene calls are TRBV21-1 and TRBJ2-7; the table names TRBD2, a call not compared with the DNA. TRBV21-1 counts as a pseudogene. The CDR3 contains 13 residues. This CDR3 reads CASSKARGYEQYF. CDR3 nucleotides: TGTGCCAGCAGCAAAGCCCGAGGCTACGAGCAGTACTTC.

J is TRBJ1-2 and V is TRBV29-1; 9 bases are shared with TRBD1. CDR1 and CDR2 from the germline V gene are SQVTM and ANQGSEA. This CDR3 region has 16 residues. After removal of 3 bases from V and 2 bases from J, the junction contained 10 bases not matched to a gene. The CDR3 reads CSVDDTTGQGNYGYTF. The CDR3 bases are TGCAGCGTTGACGACACCACAGGACAGGGGAACTATGGCTACACCTTC.

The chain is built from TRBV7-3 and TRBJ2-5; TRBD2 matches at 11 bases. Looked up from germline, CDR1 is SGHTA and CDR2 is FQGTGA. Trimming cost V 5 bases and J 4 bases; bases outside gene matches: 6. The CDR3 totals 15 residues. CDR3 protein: CASSPSGLAGETQYF. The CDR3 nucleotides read TGTGCCAGCAGCCCCTCAGGACTAGCGGGAGAGACCCAGTACTTC.

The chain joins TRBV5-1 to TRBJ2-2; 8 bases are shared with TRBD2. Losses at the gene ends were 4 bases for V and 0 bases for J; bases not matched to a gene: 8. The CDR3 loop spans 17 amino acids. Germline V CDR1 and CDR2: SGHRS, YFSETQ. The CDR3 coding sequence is TGCGCCAGCAGCCGCCTGACTAGCGTAGCGAACACCGGGGAGCTGTTTTTT. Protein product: CASSRLTSVANTGELFF.

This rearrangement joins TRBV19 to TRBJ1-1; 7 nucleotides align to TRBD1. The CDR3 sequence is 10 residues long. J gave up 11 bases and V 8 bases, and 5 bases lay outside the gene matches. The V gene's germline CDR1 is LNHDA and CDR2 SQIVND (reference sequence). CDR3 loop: CASGYRGAFF. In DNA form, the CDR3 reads TGTGCCAGTGGTTACAGGGGCGCTTTCTTT.